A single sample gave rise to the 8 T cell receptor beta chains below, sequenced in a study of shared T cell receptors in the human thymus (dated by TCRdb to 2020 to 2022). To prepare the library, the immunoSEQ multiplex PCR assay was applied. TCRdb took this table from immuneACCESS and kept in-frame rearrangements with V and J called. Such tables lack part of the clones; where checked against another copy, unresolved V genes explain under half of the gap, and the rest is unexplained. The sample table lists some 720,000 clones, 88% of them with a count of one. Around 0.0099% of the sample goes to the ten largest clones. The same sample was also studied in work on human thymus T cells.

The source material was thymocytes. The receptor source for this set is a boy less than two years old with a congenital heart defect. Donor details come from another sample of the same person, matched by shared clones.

The CDR3 DNA is TGTGCCATCCGGGGACTAGGGAGCAATCAGCCCCAGCATTTT. Translating it yields CAIRGLGSNQPQHF. The rearrangement uses TRBV6-9 and TRBJ1-5, with a tentative D call TRBD1 (5 bases). CDR3 size: 14 residues. Trimming cost V 10 bases and J 1 base, with 14 bases left between them. Germline V gives CDR1 MNHGY, CDR2 SVAAGI.

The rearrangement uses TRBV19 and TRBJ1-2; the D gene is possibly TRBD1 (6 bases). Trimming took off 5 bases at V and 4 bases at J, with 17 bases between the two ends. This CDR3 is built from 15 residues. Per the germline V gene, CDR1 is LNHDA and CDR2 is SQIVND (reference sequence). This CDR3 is CASSFRDTLTYGYTF. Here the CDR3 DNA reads TGTGCCAGTAGTTTCCGGGACACCCTTACCTATGGCTACACCTTC.

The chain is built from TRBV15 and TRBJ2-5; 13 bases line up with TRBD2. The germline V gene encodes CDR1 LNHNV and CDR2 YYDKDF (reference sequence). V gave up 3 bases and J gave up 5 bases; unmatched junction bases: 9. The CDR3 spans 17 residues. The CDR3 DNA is TGTGCCACCAGCAGGGGTGGTTGGACTAGCGGGAGTGAGACCCAGTACTTC. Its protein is CATSRGGWTSGSETQYF.

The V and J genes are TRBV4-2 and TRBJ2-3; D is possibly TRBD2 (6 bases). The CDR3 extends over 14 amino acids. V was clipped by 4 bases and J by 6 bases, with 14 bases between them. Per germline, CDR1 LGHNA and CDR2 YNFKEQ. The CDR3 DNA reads TGTGCCAGCAGCCTTCGGGAGAGGCCCGATACGCAGTATTTT. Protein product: CASSLRERPDTQYF.

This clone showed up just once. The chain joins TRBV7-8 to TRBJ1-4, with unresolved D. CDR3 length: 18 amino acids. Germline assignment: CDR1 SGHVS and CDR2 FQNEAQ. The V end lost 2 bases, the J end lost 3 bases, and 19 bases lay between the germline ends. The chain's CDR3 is CASSLNPFHTAANEKLFF. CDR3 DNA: TGTGCCAGCAGCTTAAATCCGTTCCATACAGCCGCTAATGAAAAACTGTTTTTT. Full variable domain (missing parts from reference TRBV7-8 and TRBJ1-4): GAGVSQSPRYKVAKRGQDVALRCDPISGHVSLFWYQQALGQGPEFLTYFQNEAQLDKSGLPSDRFFAERPEGSVSTLKIQRTQQEDSAVYLCASSLNPFHTAANEKLFFGSGTQLSVL.

Written as DNA, the CDR3 is TGTGCCAGCAGTTACGACTTGAATTACGAGCAGTACTTC. It yields the protein CASSYDLNYEQYF. The rearrangement joins TRBV2 to TRBJ2-7; no definite D call. The CDR3 spans 13 residues. In germline, CDR1 is SNHLY, CDR2 FYNNEI. Trimming cost V 5 bases and J 4 bases, with 12 bases left between them.

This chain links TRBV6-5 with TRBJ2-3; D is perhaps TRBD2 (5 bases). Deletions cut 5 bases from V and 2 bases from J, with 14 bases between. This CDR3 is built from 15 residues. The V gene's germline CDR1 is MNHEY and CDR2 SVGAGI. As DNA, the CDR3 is TGTGCCAGCAGTCCGAGGGAGTACGACACAGATACGCAGTATTTT. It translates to CASSPREYDTDTQYF.

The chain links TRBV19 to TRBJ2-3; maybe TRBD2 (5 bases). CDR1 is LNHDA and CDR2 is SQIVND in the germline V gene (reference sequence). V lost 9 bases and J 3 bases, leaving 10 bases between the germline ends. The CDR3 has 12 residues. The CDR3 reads CASHSGTDTQYF. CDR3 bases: TGTGCCAGCCACTCGGGGACAGATACGCAGTATTTT.